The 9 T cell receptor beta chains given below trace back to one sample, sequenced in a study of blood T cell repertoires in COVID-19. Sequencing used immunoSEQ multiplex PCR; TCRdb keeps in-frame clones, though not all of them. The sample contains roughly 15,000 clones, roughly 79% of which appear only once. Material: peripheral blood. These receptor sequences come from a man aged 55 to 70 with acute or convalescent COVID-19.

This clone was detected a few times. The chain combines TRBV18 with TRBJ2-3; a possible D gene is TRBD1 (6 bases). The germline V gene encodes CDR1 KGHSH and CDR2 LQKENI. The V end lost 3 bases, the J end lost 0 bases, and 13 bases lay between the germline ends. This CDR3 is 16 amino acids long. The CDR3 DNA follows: TGTGCCAGCTCACCTGGCTGGACAGCTAGCACAGATACGCAGTATTTT. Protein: CASSPGWTASTDTQYF.

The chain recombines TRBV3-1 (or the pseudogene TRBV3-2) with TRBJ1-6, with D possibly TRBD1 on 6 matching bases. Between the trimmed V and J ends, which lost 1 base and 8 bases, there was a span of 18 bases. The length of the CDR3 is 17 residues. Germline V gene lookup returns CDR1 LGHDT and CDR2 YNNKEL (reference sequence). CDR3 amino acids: CASSQAGTRRLHSPLHF. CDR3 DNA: TGTGCCAGCAGCCAAGCTGGGACAAGGAGGCTCCATTCACCCCTCCACTTT.

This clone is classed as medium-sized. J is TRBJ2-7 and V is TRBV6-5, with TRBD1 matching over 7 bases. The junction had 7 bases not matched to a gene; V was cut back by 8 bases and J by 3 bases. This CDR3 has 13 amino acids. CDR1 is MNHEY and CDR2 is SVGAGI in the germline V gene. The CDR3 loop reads CASLRDRGYEQYF. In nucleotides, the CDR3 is TGTGCCAGCCTCCGGGACAGAGGCTACGAGCAGTACTTC.

In DNA form, the CDR3 reads TGTGCCACCAGTGCGTCCGACAATGAGCAGTTCTTC. Protein: CATSASDNEQFF. This rearrangement joins TRBV24-1 to TRBJ2-1; D gene unclear. The CDR3 consists of 12 residues. Germline lookup yields CDR1 KGHDR and CDR2 SFDVKD. V dropped 5 bases and J dropped 5 bases, with 6 bases sitting between them.

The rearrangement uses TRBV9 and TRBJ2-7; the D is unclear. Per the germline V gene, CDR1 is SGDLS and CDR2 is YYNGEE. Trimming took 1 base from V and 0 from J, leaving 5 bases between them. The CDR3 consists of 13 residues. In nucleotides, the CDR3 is TGTGCCAGCAGCGTAAGCCCCTCCTACGAGCAGTACTTC. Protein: CASSVSPSYEQYF.

The CDR3 protein is CASSEASTGNTIYF. CDR3 nucleotides: TGTGCCAGCAGTGAAGCTAGCACAGGCAACACCATATATTTT. The gene calls are TRBV6-1 and TRBJ1-3, with D perhaps matching TRBD1 (5 bases). The CDR3 contains 14 residues. Germline lookup yields CDR1 MNHNS and CDR2 SASEGT. The V and J ends lost 0 bases and 7 bases respectively, with 10 bases between them.

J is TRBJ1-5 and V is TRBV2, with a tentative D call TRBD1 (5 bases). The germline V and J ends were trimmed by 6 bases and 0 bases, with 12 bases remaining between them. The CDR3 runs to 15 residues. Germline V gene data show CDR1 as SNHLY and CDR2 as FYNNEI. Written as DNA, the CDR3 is TGTGCCAGCAGCGCGGGACTCTTTAGCAATCAGCCCCAGCATTTT. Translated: CASSAGLFSNQPQHF.

CDR3 sequence: CASSQRGGPSGNTIYF. The CDR3 nucleotides read TGTGCCAGCAGCCAACGGGGGGGGCCCTCTGGAAACACCATATATTTT. The chain joins TRBV3-1 (or the pseudogene TRBV3-2) to TRBJ1-3, with a tentative D call TRBD1 (6 bases). V dropped 2 bases and J dropped 0 bases, with 11 bases sitting between them. The germline CDR1 and CDR2 sequences are LGHDT and YNNKEL (reference sequence). The CDR3 spans 16 residues.

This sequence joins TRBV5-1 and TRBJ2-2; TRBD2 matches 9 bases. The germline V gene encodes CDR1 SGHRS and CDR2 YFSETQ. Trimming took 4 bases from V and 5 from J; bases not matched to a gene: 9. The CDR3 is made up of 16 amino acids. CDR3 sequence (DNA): TGCGCCAGCAGCCCGAAGATAGCGGGGGAAACCGGGGAGCTGTTTTTT. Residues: CASSPKIAGETGELFF.